This T cell receptor beta chain was sequenced in a study of cytomegalovirus exposure and HLA in healthy donors. V gave up 4 bases and J gave up 7 bases, with 11 bases separating them. This CDR3 contains 13 residues. Germline V lookup: CDR1 MGHDK, CDR2 SYGVNS. Study-level findings and limits: In vitro checks showed that three CMV-associated chains really do target CMV antigens. CMV serostatus was the sole immune exposure data available. Fewer N-insertions than the roughly 670-donor mean were reportedly shown by an Asian-associated ancestry cluster in a later analysis. Common viral pathogens were later found to be apparently linked to several of the most significant clusters.

The PCR had 60 Vbeta and 13 Jbeta primers. This table comes from immunoSEQ multiplex PCR, and its TCRdb copy is limited to in-frame clones, with some not included. Recorded for this sample: about 210,000 clones. As concerns this clone: Its antigen is not identified.

This sequence was found in a woman in her 30s in good health and CMV-seropositive. Material: PBMCs. V and J are TRBV25-1 and TRBJ2-1, with D tentatively TRBD1 (6 bases). CDR3 DNA sequence: TGTGCCAGCAGTGTCACAGGGCGAAATGAGCAGTTCTTC. This sequence encodes CASSVTGRNEQFF.